A selection of T cell receptor beta chains follows, all from one sample in a study of response to subunit inactivated influenza vaccine. Each CDR3 protein is one row after TCRdb ran MiXCR on the RT-PCR reads. The table includes about 780,000 distinct CDR3 sequences, about 18% detected once. This specimen was PBMCs from blood, taken 5 days after vaccination. Source of these receptors: a man aged 45 to 65 who received an inactivated influenza vaccine. The CDR3 runs from the conserved cysteine through the conserved F or W. The order of the fields is clone size, J gene, CDR3 length, D gene, V gene, CDR3 DNA, CDR3 protein. A D gene is named only where the DNA matches it firmly. Clone size is not always given. Where it is, it says once, few, many or a class for expanded clones.

clone_size: -; j_call: TRBJ1-1; cdr3_length: 12; d_call: -; v_call: TRBV29-1; cdr3_nt: TGCAGCGTTCGGCCAATGAGCACTGAAGCTTTCTTT; cdr3_aa: CSVRPMSTEAFF
clone_size: -; j_call: TRBJ2-4; cdr3_length: 14; d_call: -; v_call: TRBV20-1; cdr3_nt: TGCAGTGCCCCGGTTGGGACAGCCAAAAACATTCAGTACTTC; cdr3_aa: CSAPVGTAKNIQYF
clone_size: few; j_call: TRBJ2-2; cdr3_length: 15; d_call: -; v_call: TRBV29-1; cdr3_nt: TGCAGCGTTGGCTGGGTTAGCGGGAACACCGGGGAGCTGTTTTTT; cdr3_aa: CSVGWVSGNTGELFF
clone_size: -; j_call: TRBJ2-5; cdr3_length: 17; d_call: -; v_call: TRBV28; cdr3_nt: TGTGCCAGCAGGACCCTAATTAGCGGAGGGGGAGGGAAGACCCAGTACTTC; cdr3_aa: CASRTLISGGGGKTQYF
clone_size: few; j_call: TRBJ2-3; cdr3_length: 15; d_call: -; v_call: TRBV7-6; cdr3_nt: TGTGCCAGCAGCTTAGACGAACTCCTCACAGATACGCAGTATTTT; cdr3_aa: CASSLDELLTDTQYF
clone_size: -; j_call: TRBJ2-1; cdr3_length: 14; d_call: -; v_call: TRBV24-1; cdr3_nt: TGTGCCACCAGTGATTGGAGGTTCGGCAATGAGCAGTTCTTC; cdr3_aa: CATSDWRFGNEQFF
clone_size: -; j_call: TRBJ2-3; cdr3_length: 14; d_call: TRBD1; v_call: TRBV5-1; cdr3_nt: TGCGCCAGCAGCCCGACAGGGCTTGAAGATACGCAGTATTTT; cdr3_aa: CASSPTGLEDTQYF
clone_size: many; j_call: TRBJ1-1; cdr3_length: 17; d_call: -; v_call: TRBV4-1; cdr3_nt: TGCGCCAGCAGCCAAGCGACCCCAGGACGGCTGAACACTGAAGCTTTCTTT; cdr3_aa: CASSQATPGRLNTEAFF
clone_size: -; j_call: TRBJ2-1; cdr3_length: 15; d_call: -; v_call: TRBV7-9; cdr3_nt: TGTGCCAGCAGCTCCCGGGACACGAACTACAATGAGCAGTTCTTC; cdr3_aa: CASSSRDTNYNEQFF
clone_size: -; j_call: TRBJ2-3; cdr3_length: 14; d_call: TRBD1; v_call: TRBV12-3/TRBV12-4; cdr3_nt: TGTGCCAGCAGCCCAAGGGGGCGCACAGATACGCAGTATTTT; cdr3_aa: CASSPRGRTDTQYF
clone_size: -; j_call: TRBJ2-3; cdr3_length: 19; d_call: TRBD2; v_call: TRBV28; cdr3_nt: TGTGCCAGCAGTTTGGTAGGGACTAGACGGCGCCACTGGGAAGATACGCAGTATTTT; cdr3_aa: CASSLVGTRRRHWEDTQYF
clone_size: -; j_call: TRBJ2-5; cdr3_length: 13; d_call: -; v_call: TRBV7-9; cdr3_nt: TGTGCCAGCAGCTCTAGCTCTCGGGAGACCCAGTACTTC; cdr3_aa: CASSSSSRETQYF
clone_size: -; j_call: TRBJ2-5; cdr3_length: 16; d_call: -; v_call: TRBV7-2; cdr3_nt: TGTGCCAGCAGCCCGGGGGTTACTAATAGGGGCGAGACCAAGTACTTC; cdr3_aa: CASSPGVTNRGETKYF
clone_size: -; j_call: TRBJ2-3; cdr3_length: 17; d_call: -; v_call: TRBV10-3; cdr3_nt: TGTGCCATCAGTGAGTCCCCGGGCAGGGGCTATGGAGATACGCAGTATTTT; cdr3_aa: CAISESPGRGYGDTQYF
clone_size: many; j_call: TRBJ2-2; cdr3_length: 16; d_call: -; v_call: TRBV24-1; cdr3_nt: TGTGCCACCAGTGACACCGGGACGGCGAACACCGGGGAGCTGTTTTTT; cdr3_aa: CATSDTGTANTGELFF
clone_size: -; j_call: TRBJ2-5; cdr3_length: 18; d_call: -; v_call: TRBV11-2; cdr3_nt: TGTGCCAGCAGGCTAGGGCGGGGTAGCGGACACGCTCAAGAGACCCAGTACTTC; cdr3_aa: CASRLGRGSGHAQETQYF
clone_size: -; j_call: TRBJ1-3; cdr3_length: 13; d_call: -; v_call: TRBV10-3; cdr3_nt: TGTGCCATCTCAGGGAGCTCTGGAAACACCATATATTTT; cdr3_aa: CAISGSSGNTIYF
clone_size: -; j_call: TRBJ1-5; cdr3_length: 14; d_call: -; v_call: TRBV7-2; cdr3_nt: TGTGCCAGCAGCTTCTACCAGGGAGATCAGCCCCAGCATTTT; cdr3_aa: CASSFYQGDQPQHF
clone_size: many; j_call: TRBJ1-2; cdr3_length: 15; d_call: -; v_call: TRBV5-5; cdr3_nt: TGTGCCAGCACGCAAACAGGAATGGGGCACTATGGCTACACCTTC; cdr3_aa: CASTQTGMGHYGYTF
clone_size: few; j_call: TRBJ2-3; cdr3_length: 18; d_call: TRBD2; v_call: TRBV11-1; cdr3_nt: TGTGCCAGCAGCACACCGGGACTAGCGGGAGGACCCACAGATACGCAGTATTTT; cdr3_aa: CASSTPGLAGGPTDTQYF
clone_size: few; j_call: TRBJ1-1; cdr3_length: 13; d_call: -; v_call: TRBV4-2; cdr3_nt: TGTGCCAGCAGCCAGCCCCGGACTACTGAAGCTTTCTTT; cdr3_aa: CASSQPRTTEAFF
clone_size: -; j_call: TRBJ2-1; cdr3_length: 14; d_call: TRBD1; v_call: TRBV20-1; cdr3_nt: TGCAGTGCTAGGGGACAGGGACCCTACAATGAGCAGTTCTTC; cdr3_aa: CSARGQGPYNEQFF
clone_size: -; j_call: TRBJ2-7; cdr3_length: 17; d_call: -; v_call: TRBV6-5; cdr3_nt: TGTGCCAGCAGTTACGTCGGTGGTTCCCGAGTTTTCTACGAGCAGTACTTC; cdr3_aa: CASSYVGGSRVFYEQYF
clone_size: few; j_call: TRBJ2-5; cdr3_length: 18; d_call: -; v_call: TRBV20-1; cdr3_nt: TGCAGTGCTGTCCCCGCCCCTGGGACACGGAGTGGTCAAGAGACCCAGTACTTC; cdr3_aa: CSAVPAPGTRSGQETQYF
clone_size: few; j_call: TRBJ2-1; cdr3_length: 13; d_call: TRBD1; v_call: TRBV15; cdr3_nt: TGTGCCACCAGCCTTCGGACAGGCAATGAGCAGTTCTTC; cdr3_aa: CATSLRTGNEQFF
clone_size: -; j_call: TRBJ2-2; cdr3_length: 19; d_call: TRBD2; v_call: TRBV4-3; cdr3_nt: TGCGCCAGCAGCCAGGATCGACTAGCGGGCCCCCCGGGGACCGGGGAGCTGTTTTTT; cdr3_aa: CASSQDRLAGPPGTGELFF
clone_size: -; j_call: TRBJ2-1; cdr3_length: 16; d_call: TRBD2; v_call: TRBV7-8; cdr3_nt: TGTGCCAGCAGCCCCAGTTTAGCGGGAGTCGTTAATGAGCAGTTCTTC; cdr3_aa: CASSPSLAGVVNEQFF
clone_size: -; j_call: TRBJ1-4; cdr3_length: 14; d_call: -; v_call: TRBV9; cdr3_nt: TGTGCCAGCAGCGTTTCCGCAGCTAAAGAAAAACTGTTTTTT; cdr3_aa: CASSVSAAKEKLFF
clone_size: few; j_call: TRBJ2-1; cdr3_length: 16; d_call: -; v_call: TRBV9; cdr3_nt: TGTGCCAGCAGCGTAGTAGGTAGCGGCCTCTACAATGAGCAGTTCTTC; cdr3_aa: CASSVVGSGLYNEQFF
clone_size: -; j_call: TRBJ1-4; cdr3_length: 15; d_call: TRBD1; v_call: TRBV4-1; cdr3_nt: TGCGCCAGCAGCCAATCCGGGACAGGGAAAGAAAAACTGTTTTTT; cdr3_aa: CASSQSGTGKEKLFF
clone_size: few; j_call: TRBJ1-6; cdr3_length: 18; d_call: -; v_call: TRBV6-5; cdr3_nt: TGTGCCAGCAGTTACTCGACCCTGGGGAGGGAGAACAATTCACCCCTCCACTTT; cdr3_aa: CASSYSTLGRENNSPLHF
clone_size: -; j_call: TRBJ2-3; cdr3_length: 12; d_call: -; v_call: TRBV20-1; cdr3_nt: TGCAGTGCTAAACTGGGAACAGATACGCAGTATTTT; cdr3_aa: CSAKLGTDTQYF
clone_size: -; j_call: TRBJ2-5; cdr3_length: 17; d_call: -; v_call: TRBV2; cdr3_nt: TGTGCCTGCAGTGAAGAGGACAAAGCAGCTTTTAAAGAGACCCAGTACTTC; cdr3_aa: CACSEEDKAAFKETQYF
clone_size: -; j_call: TRBJ2-1; cdr3_length: 15; d_call: TRBD2; v_call: TRBV20-1; cdr3_nt: TGCGCGCCCGGGACTAGCGGGAGAAAATACAATGAGCAGTTCTTC; cdr3_aa: CAPGTSGRKYNEQFF
clone_size: -; j_call: TRBJ2-1; cdr3_length: 17; d_call: TRBD2; v_call: TRBV5-6; cdr3_nt: TGTGCCAGCAGCTTGGCCCTAGCGGTGCCCCTACTTAATGAGCAGTTCTTC; cdr3_aa: CASSLALAVPLLNEQFF
clone_size: few; j_call: TRBJ2-1; cdr3_length: 16; d_call: -; v_call: TRBV10-3; cdr3_nt: TGTGCCATCAGCGAAGGGGGGGCCCTCTCCTACAATGAGCAGTTCTTC; cdr3_aa: CAISEGGALSYNEQFF
clone_size: -; j_call: TRBJ2-7; cdr3_length: 12; d_call: -; v_call: TRBV20-1; cdr3_nt: TGCAGTGCGGGGGACGGAGACTACGAGCAGTACTTC; cdr3_aa: CSAGDGDYEQYF
clone_size: -; j_call: TRBJ2-2; cdr3_length: 17; d_call: TRBD2; v_call: TRBV5-1; cdr3_nt: TGCGCCAGCAGCTTACTAGCGGGAGTGAAGAACACCGGGGAGCTGCTTTTT; cdr3_aa: CASSLLAGVKNTGELLF
clone_size: -; j_call: TRBJ2-3; cdr3_length: 14; d_call: -; v_call: TRBV6-1; cdr3_nt: TGTGCGGGACAGCCCTCGGGGGGCGCAGATACGCAGTGTTTT; cdr3_aa: CAGQPSGGADTQCF
clone_size: many; j_call: TRBJ1-6; cdr3_length: 15; d_call: -; v_call: TRBV27; cdr3_nt: TGTGCCAGCAGTCTTATGGGGGGGCGTAGTTCACCCCTCCACTTT; cdr3_aa: CASSLMGGRSSPLHF
clone_size: many; j_call: TRBJ2-5; cdr3_length: 12; d_call: -; v_call: TRBV11-2; cdr3_nt: TGTGCCAGCAGCCTACCTGGGGAGACCCAGTACTTC; cdr3_aa: CASSLPGETQYF
clone_size: many; j_call: TRBJ2-7; cdr3_length: 15; d_call: TRBD1; v_call: TRBV12-3/TRBV12-4; cdr3_nt: TGTGCCAGCAGTTACCGTGTAGGACAGGGGTACGAGCAGTACTTC; cdr3_aa: CASSYRVGQGYEQYF
clone_size: -; j_call: TRBJ2-2; cdr3_length: 12; d_call: -; v_call: TRBV4-3; cdr3_nt: TGCGCCAGTTCGGGGGATTCGGGGGAGCTGTTTTTT; cdr3_aa: CASSGDSGELFF
clone_size: -; j_call: TRBJ2-2; cdr3_length: 18; d_call: -; v_call: TRBV29-1; cdr3_nt: TGCAGAGATATATGCTGCAGCGTTCCTTTCCGCGGCACCGGGGAGCTGTTTTTT; cdr3_aa: CRDICCSVPFRGTGELFF
clone_size: many; j_call: TRBJ1-6; cdr3_length: 18; d_call: -; v_call: TRBV3-1; cdr3_nt: TGTGCCAGCAGCCACGGGGGGCACATCAGCTCCTATAATTCACCCCTCCACTTT; cdr3_aa: CASSHGGHISSYNSPLHF
clone_size: -; j_call: TRBJ2-5; cdr3_length: 17; d_call: -; v_call: TRBV7-2; cdr3_nt: TGTGCCAGCAGCTCTGGCGGGGCAGGGCCAAAGCAGCGGACCCAGTACTTC; cdr3_aa: CASSSGGAGPKQRTQYF
clone_size: -; j_call: TRBJ2-3; cdr3_length: 14; d_call: TRBD2; v_call: TRBV6-2/TRBV6-3; cdr3_nt: TGTGCCAGTAAGCGGGGGTATAGCACAGATACGCAGTATTTT; cdr3_aa: CASKRGYSTDTQYF
clone_size: few; j_call: TRBJ1-2; cdr3_length: 14; d_call: -; v_call: TRBV6-1; cdr3_nt: TGTGCCAGCAGTCGCGACGGGGCTAACTATGGCTACACCTTC; cdr3_aa: CASSRDGANYGYTF